This is a list of T cell receptor beta chains from one sample in a study of T-cell reconstitution after alpha-beta-depleted transplantation in children. One entry per CDR3 protein results from TCRdb running MiXCR on the PCR reads. Of 500,000 or so distinct CDR3 sequences listed, 11% are singletons. The source material was PBMCs, mostly from graft donor cells, sampled 180 days after TCRalphabeta/CD19-depleted stem cell transplant. All receptors come from a female patient aged 2-15 years who had a stem cell transplant for aplastic anemia, so the T cells may come from the graft donor. Both conserved end residues are part of each CDR3. The order of the fields is V gene, CDR3 length, clone size, D gene, CDR3 protein. The D gene is left open where the match is weak. Clone sizes are given selectively: once, few, many, or a class where the clone is expanded.

TRBV12-3/TRBV12-4	15	few	NA	CASSLAPGVGGELFF
TRBV7-9	14	few	NA	CASSGGGIRDGYTF
TRBV6-2/TRBV6-3	16	few	TRBD1	CASSYSLRQGDTEAFF
TRBV6-1	17	NA	TRBD1	CASRHRGTGDGTDTQYF
TRBV28	13	few	TRBD1	CASSSRTGEKLFF
TRBV7-2	16	NA	NA	CASSFNRGGVGETQYF
TRBV5-1	15	NA	NA	CASSLNPRLDTEAFF
TRBV11-2	17	NA	NA	CASSLFSSQGYTGELFF
TRBV20-1	16	NA	NA	CSAREALDTPDEKLFF
TRBV29-1	16	few	TRBD2	CSVTRGTTSSYNEQFF
TRBV12-3/TRBV12-4	12	NA	NA	CASSLSYGGAFF
TRBV9	13	few	NA	CASSGSLVNEQFF
TRBV7-2	16	few	TRBD2	CASSLVPRPGRDTQYF
TRBV2	15	few	NA	CASSATPPGTEKLFF
TRBV9	14	NA	NA	CASSERGWPYEQYF
TRBV7-6	17	NA	TRBD2	CASSSLPFSGGPNTQYF
TRBV7-9	14	few	NA	CASSLARPQETQYF
TRBV4-3	17	NA	TRBD1	CASSGVRTGADNSPLHF
TRBV12-3/TRBV12-4	14	NA	NA	CASRSGESNSPLHF
TRBV7-9	15	NA	TRBD1	CASSLGQGQGTEAFF
TRBV4-2	16	NA	NA	CASSQDRVWWGIGQYF
TRBV5-1	14	many	NA	CASSLVTPYNEQFF
TRBV20-1	17	few	NA	CSASVPYQGKGRDTQYF
TRBV4-3	15	few	NA	CASSHQTGISYEQYF
TRBV29-1	10	NA	NA	CSVEGEGYTF
TRBV6-5	14	few	NA	CASSYSASGNTIYF
TRBV3-1	12	many	NA	CASSQATTEAFF
TRBV24-1	14	NA	NA	CATSAQHPRDTQYF
TRBV27	13	NA	NA	CASSPRYPYEQYF
TRBV19	17	NA	NA	CASSSSRKGGMNQPQHF
TRBV28	12	few	TRBD2	CASRGLAAEQYF
TRBV28	16	few	TRBD1	CASSLRETGGLDTQYF
TRBV7-9	16	few	TRBD1	CASSLETGVPYNEQFF
TRBV7-2	15	NA	TRBD2	CASNRGTSGNNEQFF
TRBV9	16	few	TRBD2	CASSVGRAGGAHEQYF
TRBV28	15	many	TRBD1	CASSQRGRGSQPQHF
TRBV11-2	15	few	TRBD2	CASRTVAGKSDTQYF
TRBV25-1	14	NA	NA	CASSGGQAHDEQYF
TRBV7-2	15	few	TRBD1	CASSLAQGTVGTQYF
TRBV27	18	NA	TRBD2	CASSLSIWSSGSTGELFF